This T cell receptor (beta chain) is from a study of blood T cell repertoires in COVID-19. Study as a whole: The United States, Italy and Spain provided the acute and convalescent COVID-19 samples. T cells, B-cell-depleted T cells, or PBMCs supplied cDNA or gDNA.

Authors' methods: Nucleated cell counts were estimated from reference gene primer amplification. Profiling relied on immunoSEQ multiplex PCR, and the TCRdb table lists in-frame clones only, not all of them. That table furnishes V, J and clone size, whereas the DNA furnished D and trimming. This table holds a few hundred thousand clones, 65% to 90% found once. The V gene lost 3 bases and the J gene lost 5 bases, with 8 bases spanning the gap. The CDR3 extends over 13 amino acids. The germline CDR1 and CDR2 sequences are LNHDA and SQIVND (reference sequence). J is TRBJ1-5 and V is TRBV19; D gene unclear. Sequenced input: peripheral blood. This receptor was obtained from a human donor in a cohort sampled during active COVID-19. CDR3: CASSIFPDQPQHF. CDR3 bases: TGTGCCAGTAGTATCTTCCCTGATCAGCCCCAGCATTTT.